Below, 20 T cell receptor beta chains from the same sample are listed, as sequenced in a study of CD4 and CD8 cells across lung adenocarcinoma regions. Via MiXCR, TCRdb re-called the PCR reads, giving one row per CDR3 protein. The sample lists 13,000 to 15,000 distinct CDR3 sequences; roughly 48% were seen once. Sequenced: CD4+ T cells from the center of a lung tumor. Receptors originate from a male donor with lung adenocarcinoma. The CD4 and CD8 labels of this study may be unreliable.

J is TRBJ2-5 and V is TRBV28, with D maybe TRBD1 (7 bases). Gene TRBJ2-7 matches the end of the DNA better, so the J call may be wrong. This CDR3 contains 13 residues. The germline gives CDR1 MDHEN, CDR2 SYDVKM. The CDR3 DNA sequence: TGTGCCAGCACCAGGGGGGCCCCCTACGAGCAGTACTTC. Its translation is CASTRGAPYEQYF.

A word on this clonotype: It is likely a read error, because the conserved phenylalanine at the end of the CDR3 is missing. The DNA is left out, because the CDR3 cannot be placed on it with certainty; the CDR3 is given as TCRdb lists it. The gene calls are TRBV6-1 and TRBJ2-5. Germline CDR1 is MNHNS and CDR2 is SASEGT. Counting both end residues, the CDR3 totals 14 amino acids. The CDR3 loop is CASSEVWGKETQFS.

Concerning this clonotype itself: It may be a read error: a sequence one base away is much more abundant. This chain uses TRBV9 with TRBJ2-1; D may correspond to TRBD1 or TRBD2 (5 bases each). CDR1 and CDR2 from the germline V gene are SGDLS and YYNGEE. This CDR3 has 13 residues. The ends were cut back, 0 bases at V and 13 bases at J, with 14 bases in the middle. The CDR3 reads CASSVDGVGTQFF. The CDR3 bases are TGTGCCAGCAGCGTAGATGGGGTGGGGACCCAGTTCTTC.

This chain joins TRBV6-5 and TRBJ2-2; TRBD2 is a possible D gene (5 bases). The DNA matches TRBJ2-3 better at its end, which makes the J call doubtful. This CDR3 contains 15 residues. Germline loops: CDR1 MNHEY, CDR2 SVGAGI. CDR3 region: CASRLQSGSPDTQYF. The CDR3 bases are TGTGCCAGCAGACTCCAGTCTGGGAGTCCCGATACGCAGTATTTT.

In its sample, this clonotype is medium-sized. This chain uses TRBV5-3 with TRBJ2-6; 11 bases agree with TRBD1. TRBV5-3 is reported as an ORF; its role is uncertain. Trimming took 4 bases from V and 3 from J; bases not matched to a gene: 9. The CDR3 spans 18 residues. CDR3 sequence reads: CARSAPGTGGDGANVLTF. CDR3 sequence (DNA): TGTGCCAGAAGCGCGCCCGGGACAGGGGGTGATGGGGCCAACGTCCTGACTTTC.

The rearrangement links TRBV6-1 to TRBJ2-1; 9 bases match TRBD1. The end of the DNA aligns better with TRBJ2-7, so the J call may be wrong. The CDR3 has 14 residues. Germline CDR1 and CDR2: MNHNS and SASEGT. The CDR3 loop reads CASRRDREDYEQYF. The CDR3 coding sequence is TGTGCCAGCAGAAGGGACAGGGAAGACTACGAGCAGTACTTC.

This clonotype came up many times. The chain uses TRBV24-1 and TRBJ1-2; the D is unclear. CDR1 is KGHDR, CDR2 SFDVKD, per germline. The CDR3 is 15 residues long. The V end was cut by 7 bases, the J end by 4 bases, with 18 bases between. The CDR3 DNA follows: TGTGCCACCAGCGCCAATTGGGGAGAAGGCTATGGCTACACCTTC. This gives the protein CATSANWGEGYGYTF.

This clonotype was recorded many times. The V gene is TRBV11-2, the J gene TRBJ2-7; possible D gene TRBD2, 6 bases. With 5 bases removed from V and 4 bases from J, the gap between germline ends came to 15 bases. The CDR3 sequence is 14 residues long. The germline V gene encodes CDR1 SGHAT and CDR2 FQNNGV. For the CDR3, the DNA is TGTGCCAGCAGCGGACAACTAGGACTATACGAGCAGTACTTC. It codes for CASSGQLGLYEQYF. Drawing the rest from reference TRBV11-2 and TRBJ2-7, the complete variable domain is EAGVAQSPRYKIIEKRQSVAFWCNPISGHATLYWYQQILGQGPKLLIQFQNNGVVDDSQLPKDRFSAERLKGVDSTLKIQPAKLEDSAVYLCASSGQLGLYEQYFGPGTRLTVT.

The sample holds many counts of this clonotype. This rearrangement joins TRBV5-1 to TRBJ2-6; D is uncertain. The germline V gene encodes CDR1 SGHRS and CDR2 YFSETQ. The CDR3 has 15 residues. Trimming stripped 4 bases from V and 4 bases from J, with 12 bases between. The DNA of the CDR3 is TGCGCCAGCAGCCCGGACGGGTTCGGGGCCAACGTCCTGACTTTC. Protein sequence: CASSPDGFGANVLTF.

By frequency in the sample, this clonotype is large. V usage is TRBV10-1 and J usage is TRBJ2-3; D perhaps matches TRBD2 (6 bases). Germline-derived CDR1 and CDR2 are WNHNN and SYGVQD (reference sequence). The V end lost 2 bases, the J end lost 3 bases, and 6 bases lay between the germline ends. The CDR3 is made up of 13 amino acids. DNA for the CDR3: TGCGCCAGCAGTGAGGCGGGAACAGATACGCAGTATTTT. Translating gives CASSEAGTDTQYF.

In nucleotides, the CDR3 is TGTGCCAGCAGGACTAGCGGCACAGATACGCAGTATTTT. As protein: CASRTSGTDTQYF. This sequence joins TRBV6-1 and TRBJ2-3; TRBD2 matches at 8 bases. The germline gives CDR1 MNHNS, CDR2 SASEGT. The V and J ends lost 6 bases and 1 base, in that order; junction bases with no gene match: 0. This CDR3 is built from 13 residues.

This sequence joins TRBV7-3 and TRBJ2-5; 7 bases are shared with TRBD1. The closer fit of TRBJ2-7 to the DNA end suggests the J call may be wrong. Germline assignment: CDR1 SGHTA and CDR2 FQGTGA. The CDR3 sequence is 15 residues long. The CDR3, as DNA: TGTGCCAGCAGCTTAGAGGGGACAGTTCCTTACGAGCAGTACTTC. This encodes CASSLEGTVPYEQYF.

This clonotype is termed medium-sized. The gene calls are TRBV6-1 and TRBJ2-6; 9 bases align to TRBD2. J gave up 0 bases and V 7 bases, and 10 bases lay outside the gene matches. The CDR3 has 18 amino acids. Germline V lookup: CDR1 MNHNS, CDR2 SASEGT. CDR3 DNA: TGTGCCAGCACTCCGAGAGGTAGCGGGAGCTCTGGGGCCAACGTCCTGACTTTC. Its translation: CASTPRGSGSSGANVLTF.

The CDR3 region has the DNA TGTGCCAGCAGCTCGACTAGCGGGAGAGTGAATGAGCAGTTCTTC. Its protein is CASSSTSGRVNEQFF. This sequence joins TRBV7-2 and TRBJ2-5, with TRBD2 matching over 12 bases. The J call may be mistaken, given a closer DNA end match to TRBJ2-1. Germline CDR1 SGHTA, CDR2 FQGNSA. The CDR3 is 15 amino acids.

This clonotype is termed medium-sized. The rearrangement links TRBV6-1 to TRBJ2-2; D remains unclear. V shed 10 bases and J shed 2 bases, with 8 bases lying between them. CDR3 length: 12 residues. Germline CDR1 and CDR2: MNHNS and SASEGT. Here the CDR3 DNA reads TGTGCCACCGGATCCAACACCGGGGAGCTGTTTTTT. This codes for CATGSNTGELFF.

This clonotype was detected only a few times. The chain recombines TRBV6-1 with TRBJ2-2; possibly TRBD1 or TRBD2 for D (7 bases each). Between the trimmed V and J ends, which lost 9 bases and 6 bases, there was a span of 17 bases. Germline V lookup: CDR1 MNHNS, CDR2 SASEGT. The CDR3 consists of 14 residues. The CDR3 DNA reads TGTGCCAGAAGGGAGGGGGCCCAGGCCGGGGAGCTGTTTTTT. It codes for CARREGAQAGELFF.

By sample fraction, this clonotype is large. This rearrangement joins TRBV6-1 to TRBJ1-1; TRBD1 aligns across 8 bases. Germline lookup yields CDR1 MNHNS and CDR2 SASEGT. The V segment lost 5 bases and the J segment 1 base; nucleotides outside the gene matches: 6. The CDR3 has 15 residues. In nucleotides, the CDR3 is TGTGCCAGCAGTATGACGACAGGGGAGAACACTGAAGCTTTCTTT. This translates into CASSMTTGENTEAFF.

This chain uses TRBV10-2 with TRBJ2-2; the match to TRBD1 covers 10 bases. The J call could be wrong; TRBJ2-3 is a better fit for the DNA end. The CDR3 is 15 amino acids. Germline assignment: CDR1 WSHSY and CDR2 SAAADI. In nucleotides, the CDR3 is TGCGCCAGGTCCCCACAGGTAGCGGGGACAGGGGAGCAGTATTTT. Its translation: CARSPQVAGTGEQYF.

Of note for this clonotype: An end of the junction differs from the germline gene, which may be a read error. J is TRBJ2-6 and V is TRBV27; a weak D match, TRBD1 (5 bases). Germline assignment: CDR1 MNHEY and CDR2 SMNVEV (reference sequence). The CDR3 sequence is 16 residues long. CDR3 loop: CASTRGGISCAYVLSF. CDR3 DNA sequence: TGTGCCAGCACAAGGGGTGGGATCTCGTGCGCCTACGTCCTGTCTTTC.

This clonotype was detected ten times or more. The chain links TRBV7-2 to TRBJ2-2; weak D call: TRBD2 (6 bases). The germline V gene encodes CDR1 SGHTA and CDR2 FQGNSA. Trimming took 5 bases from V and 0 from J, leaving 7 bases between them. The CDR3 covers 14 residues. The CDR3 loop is CASSRLANTGELFF. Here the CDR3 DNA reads TGTGCCAGCAGCCGACTAGCGAACACCGGGGAGCTGTTTTTT.